This TCR beta chain stems from a study of beta chain features in type 1 diabetes. The study, taken as a whole, reports: The study found moderately but significantly shorter TCRB CDR3s in all four CD4+ subsets of Type 1 diabetes patients. Equally in patients and controls, shorter templates might have been favored by PCR. At VDJ recombination sites, type 1 diabetes patients had fewer insertions and more deleted nucleotides.

This clone has a handful of counts. Its matching antigen is unknown. This CDR3 has 16 amino acids. Trimming removed 0 bases at V and 2 bases at J, with 15 bases between. Looked up from germline, CDR1 is SGHRS and CDR2 is YFSETQ. Once sorted, every population was more than 95% pure. Expressed TCRB transcripts were sequenced because the isolated RNA had all been reverse transcribed beforehand. Produced via immunoSEQ multiplex PCR; TCRdb's table is partial and in-frame only. The data hold 850,000 to 900,000 clones, with about a sixth observed a single time. The sequence came from a woman aged 18 to 35 in good health. The material sequenced was naive CD4+ T cells from blood. The V call is TRBV5-1, the J call TRBJ2-7; D assignment may be TRBD1 or TRBD2 (5 bases each). The CDR3 sequence is CASSLGLGPAAYEQYF. In nucleotides, the CDR3 is TGCGCCAGCAGCTTGGGCTTGGGACCGGCAGCCTACGAGCAGTACTTC.